These 5 T cell receptor beta chains came from one sample sequenced in a study of blood T cell repertoires in COVID-19. Repertoires were generated with immunoSEQ multiplex PCR, while TCRdb's copy carries only in-frame clones and drops some. This table has 100,000 to 150,000 clones, 88% appearing once. What was sequenced was peripheral blood. These receptors were obtained from a man between 65 and 85 years old with active COVID-19.

The V call is TRBV11-2, the J call TRBJ1-1; 9 bases are a match to TRBD1. The germline gives CDR1 SGHAT, CDR2 FQNNGV. The CDR3 has 15 amino acids. Trimming took 3 bases from V and 5 from J; bases not matched to a gene: 7. The CDR3 region has the DNA TGTGCCAGCAGCTTCCTACAGGGGGCACAGACTGAAGCTTTCTTT. Protein: CASSFLQGAQTEAFF.

This sequence joins TRBV18 and TRBJ2-7, with 13 bases lining up with TRBD2. The CDR3 runs to 15 residues. V was pared by 5 bases and J by 6 bases, with 7 bases of the junction left unmatched. Germline V gives CDR1 KGHSH, CDR2 LQKENI. The chain's CDR3 is CASSSGLAGVPEQYF. CDR3 DNA sequence: TGTGCCAGCTCATCCGGACTAGCGGGAGTTCCCGAGCAGTACTTC.

The chain combines TRBV28 with TRBJ2-7, with 14 bases fitting TRBD2. After removal of 5 bases from V and 6 bases from J, the junction contained 6 bases not matched to a gene. The CDR3 is 15 residues long. Germline V gene data show CDR1 as MDHEN and CDR2 as SYDVKM. The CDR3 sequence is CASSHGTSGSREQYF. The CDR3 nucleotides read TGTGCCAGCAGTCACGGGACTAGCGGGAGCCGCGAGCAGTACTTC.

The J gene is TRBJ2-7, the V gene TRBV10-3; a possible D gene is TRBD1 (5 bases). V was clipped by 3 bases and J by 0 bases, with 6 bases between them. The CDR3 spans 13 residues. Germline CDR1 reads ENHRY; CDR2 reads SYGVKD. As DNA, the CDR3 is TGTGCCATCAGTGATGACAGCTCCTACGAGCAGTACTTC. Amino acid sequence: CAISDDSSYEQYF.

This sequence joins TRBV29-1 and TRBJ2-1; 8 bases align to TRBD1. The CDR3 runs to 14 residues. With 6 bases clipped from V and 6 bases from J, the junction kept 10 bases outside the gene matches. From germline, CDR1 is SQVTM and CDR2 ANQGSEA. The CDR3, as DNA: TGCAGCGTCCTCGGACAGGGATTTGGCAATGAGCAGTTCTTC. Translation: CSVLGQGFGNEQFF.